The 17 T cell receptor beta chains in this list originate from one sample, sequenced in a study of blood T cell repertoires in COVID-19. Data came from immunoSEQ multiplex PCR; TCRdb stores just in-frame clones and leaves some out. The data hold roughly 250,000 clones, with around 92% observed a single time. Sequencing was performed on peripheral blood. Source of these receptors: a person under 30 with COVID-19, enrolled during active disease.

J is TRBJ1-5 and V is TRBV24-1, with 12 bases fitting TRBD1. Germline V gene data show CDR1 as KGHDR and CDR2 as SFDVKD. J lost 6 bases, V lost 4 bases, and 3 bases had no gene match. The CDR3 has 15 amino acids. The CDR3 DNA sequence: TGTGCCACCAGTGAACGGGGACAGGGGGCTCAGCCCCAGCATTTT. Translating it yields CATSERGQGAQPQHF.

The chain combines TRBV27 with TRBJ2-3; TRBD2 aligns across 7 bases. V gave up 3 bases and J gave up 2 bases; unmatched junction bases: 2. The CDR3 has 14 amino acids. The germline V gene encodes CDR1 MNHEY and CDR2 SMNVEV (reference sequence). CDR3 protein: CASSFSGLTDTQYF. In nucleotides, the CDR3 is TGTGCCAGCAGTTTTAGCGGGCTCACAGATACGCAGTATTTT.

CDR3 protein: CASTALTSTDTQYF. CDR3 nucleotides: TGTGCCAGCACCGCTCTAACTAGCACAGATACGCAGTATTTT. The genes are TRBV11-2 and TRBJ2-3; D remains unclear. V was trimmed by 7 bases and J by 0 bases, leaving 11 bases between them. The CDR3 is 14 residues long. Germline CDR1 SGHAT, CDR2 FQNNGV.

This chain uses TRBV6-2 or TRBV6-3 with TRBJ1-2; tentative D call: TRBD1 (6 bases). Trimming took 0 bases from V and 1 from J, leaving 15 bases between them. The CDR3 loop spans 17 amino acids. Germline V lookup: CDR1 MNHEY, CDR2 SVGEGT. Here the CDR3 reads CASSYSVSQGDNYGYTF. For the CDR3, the DNA is TGTGCCAGCAGTTACTCGGTGTCACAGGGAGATAACTATGGCTACACCTTC.

J is TRBJ2-1 and V is TRBV28; TRBD1 agrees at 8 bases. Trimming cost V 2 bases and J 9 bases; bases outside gene matches: 6. CDR1 MDHEN and CDR2 SYDVKM come from the germline V gene. CDR3 length equals 14 residues. For the CDR3, the DNA is TGTGCCAGCAGTTTACGGGACAGGTTCGTTGAGCAGTTCTTC. Its protein product is CASSLRDRFVEQFF.

The CDR3 sequence: CASSPGVGRTYEQYF. The CDR3 DNA reads as TGTGCCAGCAGTCCGGGGGTTGGCAGGACCTACGAGCAGTACTTC. J is TRBJ2-7 and V is TRBV27, with D possibly TRBD2 on 6 matching bases. V was shortened by 5 bases and J by 2 bases, with 16 bases between the two germline ends. From germline, CDR1 is MNHEY and CDR2 SMNVEV (reference sequence). The CDR3 contains 15 residues.

The chain has TRBV24-1 and TRBJ1-3; 9 bases are shared with TRBD1. V shed 12 bases, J shed 0 bases, and the junction held 29 bases outside the gene matches. Germline CDR1 reads KGHDR; CDR2 reads SFDVKD. This CDR3 has 22 residues. The CDR3 reads CASGRGTGFLLPLIFSGNTIYF. The CDR3 coding sequence is TGTGCCTCAGGAAGAGGGACAGGGTTTCTTTTACCCCTAATCTTCTCTGGAAACACCATATATTTT.

This clone was recorded once. The chain employs TRBV27 and TRBJ1-4; maybe TRBD1 (5 bases). Germline assignment: CDR1 MNHEY and CDR2 SMNVEV (reference sequence). Trimming left V 3 bases short and J 7 bases short, with 24 bases between. The length of the CDR3 is 18 residues. CDR3 sequence reads: CASSFLAVSGALGEKLFF. CDR3 in DNA: TGTGCCAGCAGTTTCCTGGCAGTTAGCGGGGCGCTGGGTGAAAAACTGTTTTTT. The whole variable domain, remainder taken from reference TRBV27 and TRBJ1-4, is EAQVTQNPRYLITVTGKKLTVTCSQNMNHEYMSWYRQDPGLGLRQIYYSMNVEVTDKGDVPEGYKVSRKEKRNFPLILESPSPNQTSLYFCASSFLAVSGALGEKLFFGSGTQLSVL.

This chain connects TRBV19 to TRBJ2-1, with 7 bases lining up with TRBD1. Germline assignment: CDR1 LNHDA and CDR2 SQIVND (reference sequence). The CDR3 sequence is 14 residues long. V dropped 4 bases and J dropped 7; count of bases not matched to a gene: 7. The chain's CDR3 is CASSTTGLVNEQFF. In nucleotides, the CDR3 is TGTGCCAGTAGTACGACAGGGTTGGTGAATGAGCAGTTCTTC.

This sequence joins TRBV30 and TRBJ1-4; D not certain. Germline values: CDR1 GTSNPN, CDR2 SVGIG (reference sequence). The V end was cut by 3 bases, the J end by 0 bases, with 5 bases between. The CDR3 length is 13 residues. The CDR3 bases are TGTGCCTGGAGGAGGGCAACTAATGAAAAACTGTTTTTT. Protein: CAWRRATNEKLFF.

The chain carries TRBV7-2 and TRBJ1-2; weak D call: TRBD1 (5 bases). The germline V and J ends were trimmed by 6 bases and 4 bases, with 15 bases remaining between them. This CDR3 spans 14 amino acids. Germline V gives CDR1 SGHTA, CDR2 FQGNSA. The CDR3 sequence: CASRPSGLGYGYTF. In DNA, the CDR3 is TGTGCCAGCAGACCCTCAGGGCTGGGCTATGGCTACACCTTC.

This clone showed up just once. The chain couples TRBV14 to TRBJ2-5; D not certain. Between the trimmed V and J ends, which lost 3 bases and 5 bases, there was a span of 7 bases. CDR1 and CDR2 from the germline V gene are SGHDN and FVKESK. This CDR3 is 12 amino acids long. DNA of the CDR3: TGTGCCAGCAGCCAGTCAATGGAGACCCAGTACTTC. It codes for CASSQSMETQYF.

V usage is TRBV19 and J usage is TRBJ2-1; possibly TRBD2 for D (6 bases). V dropped 3 bases and J dropped 7 bases, with 13 bases sitting between them. Per germline, CDR1 LNHDA and CDR2 SQIVND (reference sequence). The CDR3 spans 14 residues. The CDR3 spells CASSISGSINEQFF. CDR3 in DNA: TGTGCCAGTAGTATTTCCGGGAGCATAAATGAGCAGTTCTTC. Complete variable domain (other parts from reference TRBV19 and TRBJ2-1): DGGITQSPKYLFRKEGQNVTLSCEQNLNHDAMYWYRQDPGQGLRLIYYSQIVNDFQKGDIAEGYSVSREKKESFPLTVTSAQKNPTAFYLCASSISGSINEQFFGPGTRLTVL.

The rearrangement uses TRBV5-4 and TRBJ2-5; perhaps TRBD1 as D (6 bases). CDR3 length equals 14 residues. CDR1 and CDR2 (germline): SGHNT, YYREEE (reference sequence). Trimming left V 3 bases short and J 2 bases short, with 11 bases between. CDR3: CASSSTDRQETQYF. The CDR3 DNA reads as TGTGCCAGCAGCTCGACGGACAGACAAGAGACCCAGTACTTC.

The V and J genes are TRBV6-5 and TRBJ1-5; D is possibly TRBD1 (5 bases). CDR3 length equals 16 residues. In germline, CDR1 is MNHEY, CDR2 SVGAGI. V was shortened by 2 bases and J by 0 bases, with 11 bases between the two germline ends. The CDR3 DNA follows: TGTGCCAGCAGTTACGGGGCAGGCTATAGCAATCAGCCCCAGCATTTT. Translating it yields CASSYGAGYSNQPQHF.

The CDR3 protein is CASSSLAGVGDTGELFF. The CDR3 DNA sequence: TGTGCCAGCAGCTCCCTAGCGGGAGTGGGGGACACCGGGGAGCTGTTTTTT. V gene TRBV7-2 combines with J gene TRBJ2-2; 10 bases align to TRBD2. CDR1 SGHTA and CDR2 FQGNSA come from the germline V gene. There are 17 residues in the CDR3. V shed 4 bases and J 3 bases; nucleotides not matched to a gene: 8.

The count of this clone is one. The chain links TRBV5-8 to TRBJ2-5; the D gene is possibly TRBD1 (5 bases). The V end was cut by 4 bases, the J end by 8 bases, with 18 bases between. Germline lookup yields CDR1 SGHTS and CDR2 YDEGEE. The CDR3 extends over 14 amino acids. The CDR3 region is CASSKGGAQGTQYF. As DNA, the CDR3 is TGTGCCAGCAGCAAAGGCGGTGCCCAGGGAACCCAGTACTTC.